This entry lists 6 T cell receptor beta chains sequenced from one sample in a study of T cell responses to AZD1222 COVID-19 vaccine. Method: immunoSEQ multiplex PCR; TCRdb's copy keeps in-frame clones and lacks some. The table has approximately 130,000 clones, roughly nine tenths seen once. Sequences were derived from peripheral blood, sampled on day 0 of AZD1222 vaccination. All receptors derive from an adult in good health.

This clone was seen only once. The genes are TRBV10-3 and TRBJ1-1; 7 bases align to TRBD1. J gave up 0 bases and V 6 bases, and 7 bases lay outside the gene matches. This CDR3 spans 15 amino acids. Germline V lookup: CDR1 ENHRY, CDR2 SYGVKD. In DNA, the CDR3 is TGTGCCATCAGCAGACAGGGCGGGATGAACACTGAAGCTTTCTTT. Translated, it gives CAISRQGGMNTEAFF.

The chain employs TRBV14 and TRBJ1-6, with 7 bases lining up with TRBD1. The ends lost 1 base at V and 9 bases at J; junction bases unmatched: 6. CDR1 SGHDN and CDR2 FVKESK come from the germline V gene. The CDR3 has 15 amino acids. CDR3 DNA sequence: TGTGCCAGCAGCCAAGTAGGGACAGTCGGTTCACCCCTCCACTTT. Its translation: CASSQVGTVGSPLHF.

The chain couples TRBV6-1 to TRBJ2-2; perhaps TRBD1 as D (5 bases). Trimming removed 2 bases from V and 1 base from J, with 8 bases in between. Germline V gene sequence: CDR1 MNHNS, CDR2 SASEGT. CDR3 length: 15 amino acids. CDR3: CASSETGLNTGELFF. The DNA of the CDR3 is TGTGCCAGCAGTGAAACAGGATTGAACACCGGGGAGCTGTTTTTT.

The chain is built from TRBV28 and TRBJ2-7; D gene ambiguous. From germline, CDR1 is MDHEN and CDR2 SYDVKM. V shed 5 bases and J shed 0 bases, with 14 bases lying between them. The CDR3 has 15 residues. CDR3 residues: CASSPRARSSYEQYF. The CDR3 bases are TGTGCCAGCAGTCCCCGGGCAAGAAGCTCCTACGAGCAGTACTTC.

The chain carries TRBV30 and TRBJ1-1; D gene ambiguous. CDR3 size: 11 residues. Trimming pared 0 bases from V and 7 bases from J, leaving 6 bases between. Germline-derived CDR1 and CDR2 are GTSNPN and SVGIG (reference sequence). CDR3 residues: CAWSVRYEAFF. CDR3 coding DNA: TGTGCCTGGAGTGTTCGGTATGAAGCTTTCTTT.

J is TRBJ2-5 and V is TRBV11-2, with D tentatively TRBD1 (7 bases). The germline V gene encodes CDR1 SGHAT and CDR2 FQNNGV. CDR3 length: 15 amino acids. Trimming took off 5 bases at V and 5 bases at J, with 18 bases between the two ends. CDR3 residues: CASSLSTTGRETQYF. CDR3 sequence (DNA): TGTGCCAGCAGCCTCTCTACGACAGGGAGGGAGACCCAGTACTTC.